One T cell receptor beta chain is described in this entry. The data originate from a study of blood T cell repertoires in COVID-19. Study in general: Samples of COVID-19 (acute and convalescent) were obtained from the United States, Italy and Spain. Sample material is recorded as cDNA or gDNA derived from T cells, B-cell-depleted T cells, or PBMCs.

As handled by the study authors: Estimated nucleated cell counts came from reference gene primer amplification. The assay was immunoSEQ multiplex PCR, and TCRdb's table has in-frame clones only and misses some. V and J calls and clone size are given by that table; D and trimming were obtained from the DNA. The data hold about 240,000 clones, with roughly 80% observed a single time. The trim removed 0 bases at V and 5 bases at J, leaving 15 bases unmatched. The CDR3 totals 19 residues. CDR1 and CDR2 from the germline V gene are KGHSH and LQKENI. The sequenced material came from peripheral blood. The chain links TRBV18 to TRBJ2-7; the match to TRBD2 covers 11 bases. This TCR was recovered from a woman between 18 and 30 years old with acute or convalescent COVID-19. The DNA for the CDR3 is TGTGCCAGCTCACCACCGTCACTAGCGGGAGTCAGGAAAGTGGACGAGCAGTACTTC. Translation: CASSPPSLAGVRKVDEQYF.